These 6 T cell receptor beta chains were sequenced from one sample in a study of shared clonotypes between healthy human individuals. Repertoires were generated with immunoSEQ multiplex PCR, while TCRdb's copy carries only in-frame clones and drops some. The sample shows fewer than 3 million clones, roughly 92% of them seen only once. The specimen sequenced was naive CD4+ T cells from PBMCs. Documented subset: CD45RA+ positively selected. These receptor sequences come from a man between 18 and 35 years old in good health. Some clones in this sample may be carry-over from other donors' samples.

DNA of the CDR3: TGTGCCAGCAGCGCGACAGGGGGTCTTCGGGACGAGCAGTACTTC. This gives the protein CASSATGGLRDEQYF. The chain joins TRBV2 to TRBJ2-7; 9 positions agree with TRBD1. Germline V lookup: CDR1 SNHLY, CDR2 FYNNEI. The CDR3 spans 15 residues. The junction had 11 bases not matched to a gene; V was cut back by 6 bases and J by 5 bases.

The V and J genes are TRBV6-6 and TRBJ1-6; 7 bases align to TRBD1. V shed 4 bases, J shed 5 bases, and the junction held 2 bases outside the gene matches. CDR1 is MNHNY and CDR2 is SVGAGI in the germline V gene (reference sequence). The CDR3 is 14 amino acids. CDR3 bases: TGTGCCAGCAGTTTGACAGGGCATAATTCACCCCTCCACTTT. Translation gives CASSLTGHNSPLHF.

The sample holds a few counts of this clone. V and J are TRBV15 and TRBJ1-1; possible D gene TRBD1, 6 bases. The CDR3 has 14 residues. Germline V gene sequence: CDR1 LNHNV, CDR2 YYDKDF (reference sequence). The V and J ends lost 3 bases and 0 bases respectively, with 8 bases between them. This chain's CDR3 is CATSRGALNTEAFF. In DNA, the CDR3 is TGTGCCACCAGCAGGGGGGCTCTGAACACTGAAGCTTTCTTT.

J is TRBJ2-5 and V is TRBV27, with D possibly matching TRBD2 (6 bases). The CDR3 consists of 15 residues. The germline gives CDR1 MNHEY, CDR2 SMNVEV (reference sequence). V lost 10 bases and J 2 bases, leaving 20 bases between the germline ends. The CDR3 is CATRRDGRFQETQYF. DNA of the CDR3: TGTGCCACGAGGCGGGACGGAAGGTTTCAAGAGACCCAGTACTTC.

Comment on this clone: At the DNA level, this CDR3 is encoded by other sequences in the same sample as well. The CDR3, as DNA: TGTGCCAGCAGTGTCAGGGGAGGAGGCACTGAAGCTTTCTTT. Amino acids: CASSVRGGGTEAFF. The genes are TRBV6-1 and TRBJ1-1; possibly TRBD1 for D (6 bases). The CDR3 totals 14 residues. Germline CDR1 and CDR2: MNHNS and SASEGT. Trimming cost V 4 bases and J 4 bases, with 13 bases left between them.

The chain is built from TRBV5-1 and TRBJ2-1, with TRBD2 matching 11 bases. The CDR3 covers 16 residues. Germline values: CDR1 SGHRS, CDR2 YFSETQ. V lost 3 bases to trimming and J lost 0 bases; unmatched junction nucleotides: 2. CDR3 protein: CASSWGLADSYNEQFF. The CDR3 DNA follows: TGCGCCAGCAGCTGGGGACTAGCGGACTCCTACAATGAGCAGTTCTTC.